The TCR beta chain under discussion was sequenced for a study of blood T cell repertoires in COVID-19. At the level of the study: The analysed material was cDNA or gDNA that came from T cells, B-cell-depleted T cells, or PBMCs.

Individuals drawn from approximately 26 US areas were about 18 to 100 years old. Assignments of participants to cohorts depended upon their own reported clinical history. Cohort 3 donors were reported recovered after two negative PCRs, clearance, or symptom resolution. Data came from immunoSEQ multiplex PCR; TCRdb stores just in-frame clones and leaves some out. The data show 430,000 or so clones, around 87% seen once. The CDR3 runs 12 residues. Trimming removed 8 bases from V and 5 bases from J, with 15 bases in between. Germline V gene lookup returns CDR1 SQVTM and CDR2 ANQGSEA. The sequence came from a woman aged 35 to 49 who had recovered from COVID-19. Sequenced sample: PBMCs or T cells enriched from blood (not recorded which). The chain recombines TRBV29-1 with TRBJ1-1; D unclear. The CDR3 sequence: CSLRESGTEAFF. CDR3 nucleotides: TGCAGCCTCCGGGAGTCGGGGACTGAAGCTTTCTTT.